These T cell receptor beta chains were read from a single sample in a study of CD8 T cells in ankylosing spondylitis. TCRdb passed the 5' RACE reads through MiXCR, listing each CDR3 protein once. Of around 340,000 distinct CDR3 sequences listed, 20% to 25% are singletons. Material: blood, either unsorted or a sorted T cell fraction (not recorded which). The receptors come from a male donor with ankylosing spondylitis or in good health (not recorded which). Both conserved end residues are part of each CDR3. A D gene is named only where the DNA matches it firmly. Size tells how often a clone was seen (once, few, many) or the class of an expanded clone, and some rows leave it out.

V	size	D	J	CDR3	DNA
TRBV6-5	.	.	TRBJ2-7	CASSYGVGYEQYF	TGTGCCAGCAGTTATGGGGTCGGCTACGAGCAGTACTTC
TRBV9	.	.	TRBJ1-6	CASSETQANSPLHF	TGTGCCAGCAGCGAGACCCAGGCTAATTCACCCCTCCACTTT
TRBV12-5	few	.	TRBJ1-1	CASGMGGTEAFF	TGTGCTAGTGGCATGGGAGGGACTGAAGCTTTCTTT
TRBV29-1	.	.	TRBJ2-1	CSVEAGVVYNEQFF	TGCAGCGTTGAGGCAGGGGTTGTTTACAATGAGCAGTTCTTC
TRBV7-8	.	.	TRBJ2-5	CASSSDVGQETQYF	TGTGCCAGCAGCTCGGACGTAGGGCAAGAGACCCAGTACTTC
TRBV12-3/TRBV12-4	.	.	TRBJ2-3	CASTMGDTQYF	TGTGCCAGCACCATGGGGGATACGCAGTATTTT
TRBV4-1	few	.	TRBJ2-2	CASSQAEENTGELFF	TGCGCCAGCAGCCAAGCAGAGGAAAACACCGGGGAGCTGTTTTTT
TRBV30	few	TRBD2	TRBJ2-1	CAWSWTSGGDEQFF	TGTGCCTGGAGTTGGACTAGCGGGGGAGATGAGCAGTTCTTC
TRBV24-1	.	TRBD2	TRBJ2-2	CATSALTGGSGELFF	TGTGCCACCAGTGCCCTGACGGGGGGTTCCGGGGAGCTGTTTTTT
TRBV9	few	.	TRBJ2-7	CASSADRFYEQYF	TGTGCCAGCAGCGCTGACAGATTCTACGAGCAGTACTTC
TRBV7-9	few	.	TRBJ1-4	CASSLLTGRTEKLFF	TGTGCCAGCAGCTTATTGACAGGCCGAACGGAAAAACTGTTTTTT
TRBV7-8	few	.	TRBJ1-1	CASSLYGNTEAFF	TGTGCCAGCAGCTTATACGGGAACACTGAAGCTTTCTTT
TRBV5-1	.	TRBD1	TRBJ2-2	CASSLPATGGTGELFF	TGCGCCAGCAGCCTCCCCGCCACAGGGGGCACCGGGGAGCTGTTTTTT
TRBV20-1	.	.	TRBJ2-6	CSAYGSNSGANVLTF	TGCAGTGCGTACGGTTCTAACTCTGGGGCCAACGTCCTGACTTTC
TRBV27	.	.	TRBJ2-3	CASQGTNVPLTDTQYF	TGTGCCAGTCAGGGAACTAACGTGCCCCTCACAGATACGCAGTATTTT
TRBV27	few	.	TRBJ1-1	CASSQSTGAEAFF	TGTGCCAGCAGCCAGTCCACGGGCGCTGAAGCTTTCTTT
TRBV28	few	TRBD1	TRBJ1-2	CASRKTGNYGYTF	TGTGCCAGCAGGAAGACAGGGAACTATGGCTACACCTTC
TRBV4-1	.	TRBD2	TRBJ2-1	CASSISSGGPYNEQFF	TGCGCCAGCAGCATCTCTAGCGGGGGTCCCTACAATGAGCAGTTCTTC
TRBV2	.	TRBD2	TRBJ2-7	CASSFPHFGGAPEQYF	TGTGCCAGCAGTTTCCCCCATTTCGGGGGGGCCCCCGAGCAGTACTTC
TRBV12-3/TRBV12-4	.	TRBD2	TRBJ2-3	CASSTPSGPDTQYF	TGTGCCAGCAGTACCCCTAGCGGGCCAGATACGCAGTATTTT
TRBV10-3	few	TRBD1	TRBJ2-7	CAISEPVPGQGELGEQYF	TGTGCCATCAGTGAGCCCGTCCCGGGACAGGGCGAACTAGGCGAGCAGTACTTC
TRBV7-9	few	.	TRBJ2-7	CASSSGDPYEQYF	TGTGCCAGCAGCTCCGGGGACCCCTACGAGCAGTACTTC
TRBV10-3	.	.	TRBJ2-7	CAISGPKVPLAGEQYF	TGTGCCATCAGCGGCCCTAAGGTCCCTCTTGCGGGTGAGCAGTACTTC
TRBV29-1	few	TRBD1	TRBJ2-7	CSVAGTGVNSYEQYF	TGCAGCGTTGCGGGGACAGGGGTGAACTCCTACGAGCAGTACTTC
TRBV4-1	few	.	TRBJ2-3	CASSHPVGLEADTQYF	TGCGCCAGCAGCCATCCGGTCGGGTTAGAGGCAGATACGCAGTATTTT
TRBV28	.	.	TRBJ1-2	CASSLFSGYGYTF	TGTGCCAGCAGTTTATTCTCGGGTTATGGCTACACCTTC
TRBV28	.	.	TRBJ1-3	CASSLDPTSGNTIYF	TGTGCCAGCAGTTTAGACCCCACCTCTGGAAACACCATATATTTT
TRBV11-1	.	.	TRBJ2-3	CASSSTTNRAHDTDTQYF	TGTGCCAGCAGCTCCACCACCAACAGGGCTCATGACACAGATACGCAGTATTTT
TRBV12-3/TRBV12-4	.	.	TRBJ2-5	CASSLEFETQYF	TGTGCCAGCAGCCTAGAGTTTGAGACCCAGTACTTC
TRBV15	few	.	TRBJ2-2	CATSGTRNTGELFF	TGTGCCACCAGCGGGACACGAAACACCGGGGAGCTGTTTTTT
TRBV7-9	.	TRBD2	TRBJ2-5	CASSRTSGGLAETQYF	TGTGCCAGCAGCCGCACGTCGGGCGGACTAGCAGAGACCCAGTACTTC
TRBV29-1	few	TRBD2	TRBJ2-1	CSVEGLPTLASEQFF	TGCAGCGTTGAAGGACTGCCCACACTAGCGTCTGAGCAGTTCTTC
TRBV12-3/TRBV12-4	.	TRBD1	TRBJ2-6	CASSSPGQASSGANVLTF	TGTGCCAGCAGTTCACCTGGACAGGCGAGCTCTGGGGCCAACGTCCTGACTTTC
TRBV5-1	few	.	TRBJ2-1	CASSPTGILINEQFF	TGCGCCAGCAGCCCTACAGGGATTTTGATTAATGAGCAGTTCTTC
TRBV20-1	.	.	TRBJ2-1	CSARFYNEQFF	TGCAGTGCTAGATTCTACAATGAGCAGTTCTTC
TRBV4-1	.	.	TRBJ2-3	CASSQEPDPDTQYF	TGCGCCAGCAGCCAAGAGCCAGACCCAGATACGCAGTATTTT
TRBV15	few	TRBD1	TRBJ2-2	CATSTWTGSGELFF	TGTGCCACCAGCACTTGGACAGGGTCCGGGGAGCTGTTTTTT
TRBV27	few	.	TRBJ2-7	CASSFRGPSSSYEQYF	TGTGCCAGCAGTTTTCGAGGACCTTCGAGCTCCTACGAGCAGTACTTC
TRBV6-6	.	.	TRBJ2-3	CASSYGVADTQYF	TGTGCCAGCAGTTATGGGGTGGCAGATACGCAGTATTTT
TRBV5-1	.	.	TRBJ2-3	CASSSLVQADTQYF	TGCGCCAGCAGCTCTCTCGTCCAGGCAGATACGCAGTATTTT
TRBV27	.	.	TRBJ2-5	CASSGDNQETQYF	TGTGCCAGCAGTGGAGACAACCAAGAGACCCAGTACTTC
TRBV4-1	few	.	TRBJ2-7	CASSSGSNEQYF	TGCGCCAGCAGCTCGGGCAGTAACGAGCAGTACTTC